The sequence of this T cell receptor beta chain was determined in a study of cytomegalovirus exposure and HLA in healthy donors. The PCR was carried out with 60 Vbeta primers and 13 Jbeta primers. Here immunoSEQ multiplex PCR was the method, and the copy in TCRdb shows in-frame clones only, minus some. This sample has 100,000 to 140,000 clones, with less than 85% found just once. With regard to this clone: Its antigen is not identified.

Germline assignment: CDR1 SGDLS and CDR2 YYNGEE. This CDR3 is built from 15 residues. Trimming took off 0 bases at V and 0 bases at J, with 9 bases between the two ends. Study conclusions and caveats: Segments of the TCR beta V type were, in most cases, productive about 90% or about 30% of the time in an earlier analysis.

The TCR originated in a middle-aged woman in good health and CMV-seropositive. V usage is TRBV9 and J usage is TRBJ1-2; D gene uncertain. The sample comprised PBMCs. The CDR3 bases are TGTGCCAGCAGCGTAGGAGCCGCACCTAACTATGGCTACACCTTC. Translating gives CASSVGAAPNYGYTF.